A single T cell receptor (beta chain) is shown here with its context. The CDR3 is made up of 14 amino acids. Germline V gene data show CDR1 as LNHDA and CDR2 as SQIVND (reference sequence). Germline trimming cut 7 bases from V and 5 bases from J; bases unmatched to any gene: 2. This was the immunoSEQ v3 assay. Sequencing was performed with immunoSEQ multiplex PCR; in TCRdb, only in-frame clones are kept and a portion is missing. The table shows about 20,000 clones, with about four fifths occurring only once. The sample originates from a study of TIL therapy for anti-PD-1-resistant metastatic lung cancer. Described time point: pre-treatment sample, taken before nivolumab and TIL therapy.

The sequence derives from a person aged 25 to 85 with non-small cell lung cancer. The chain has TRBV19 and TRBJ2-2, with 12 bases identical to TRBD1. This specimen consisted of blood, obtained at baseline. DNA of the CDR3: TGTGCCAGTAAGGGACAGGGGGCGACCGGGGAGCTGTTTTTT. Translating it yields CASKGQGATGELFF.